This TCR beta chain was recovered during a study of T-cell memory formation after mild COVID-19. Regarding the study as a whole: For contracting clones, CD4+ ones sat mainly in CM and EM, CD8+ in EMRA. Among clones contracting day 15 to 85, CD4/CD8 was balanced, whereas later expanders leaned CD4+.

A single record per CDR3 protein comes from TCRdb applying MiXCR to the 5' RACE reads. The sample has about 100,000 distinct CDR3 sequences, over 8.5% seen once. Germline lookup yields CDR1 SEHNR and CDR2 FQNEAQ (reference sequence). This CDR3 is 14 amino acids long. The V end lost 4 bases, the J end lost 6 bases, and 15 bases lay between the germline ends. The table lists this clonotype with a few counts. The antigen is not known. This rearrangement joins TRBV7-9 to TRBJ2-5; D is unresolved. This receptor was identified in a man younger than 35 who had mild COVID-19 (a few samples of this study predate the infection). Cell type and time point are not known. Sequenced sample: PBMCs or a T cell subset sorted from them (not recorded which). CDR3 loop: CASSSGSGEKTQYF. CDR3 sequence (DNA): TGTGCCAGCAGCTCTGGGTCAGGTGAAAAGACCCAGTACTTC.